The entry below describes one TCR beta chain. At least ten counts were recorded for this clonotype. Its antigen is not yet known. One base away there is no much larger clone; base qualities are not given. For repertoire sequencing, TCR beta CDR3 regions were amplified from RNA transcripts. HTBI primers and the Qiagen OneStep RT-PCR kit were used in a first-round RT-PCR, which was followed by a second-round multiplex PCR, size selection and purification. Libraries were sequenced on an Illumina HiSeq2000 using paired-end 100 bp reads. As for the authors' bioinformatics: Reads were processed with SOAPnuke, discarding reads with adapters, uncalled bases, mean Phred below 15, or no exact constant-primer or identifier match. High-quality paired reads were merged with COPE v1.2.5. Clonotypes were defined as unique nucleotide sequences and were aligned to IMGT TRB V, D and J references using MiTCR v1.1. Only V-J combinations with frequency above 0.0001 were analysed, covering approximately 99% of repertoires. A TCR clonal expansion and chaos score per V-J combination was defined as the ratio of F50 clonal expansion to chaos observed in the TCRdist matrix. Welch's t-statistics and random forest were used to reduce the features to 10 to 15 V-J combinations, which were then used as input to a naive Bayes classifier. The similarity between thyroid and blood repertoires was quantified using the Morisita-Horn index. The public reads were reanalyzed by TCRdb: fastp trimming at Q25, MiXCR alignment, in-frame beta chains only. Rows with one shared CDR3 protein collapse into an entry with the most common genes and DNA. Here the V and J calls rest on TCRdb's processing, not on the authors' analysis. This sample has about 480,000 distinct CDR3 sequences in its table, and under 15% of those were observed once. The ten largest clones capture 8% to 10% of the sample.

Ophthalmopathy patients were characterized by moderately to severely active disease, a Clinical Activity Score of at least 3, a NOSPECS grade of at least 4, and a disease duration under 3 months. Patients with other autoimmune diseases, uncontrolled infections, pregnancy or lactation were excluded from the study. Clinical symptoms, serum thyroxine, TRAb, thyroid ultrasound and orbital computed tomography were used for diagnosis. Ficoll-Paque density gradient centrifugation was used to isolate PBMCs from about 9 ml of fresh peripheral blood. Total RNA was extracted with Trizol reagent and quality-checked on an Agilent 2100 Bioanalyzer. This sample is drawn from a study of Graves' ophthalmopathy and Graves' hyperthyroidism (dated by TCRdb to 2017 to 2018). Regarding the complete study: Peripheral blood was collected before any treatment was given, at the time of initial diagnosis. T-cell repertoires of thyroid tissue and blood were compared in several hyperthyroidism patients. For independent validation, a separate cohort was made up of approximately 18 hyperthyroidism patients plus 17 patients who later progressed from hyperthyroidism to ophthalmopathy. For training and testing, the 110 or so patients in the discovery cohort were randomly divided in a 7:3 ratio. In total, some 140 blood samples were TCR-sequenced: 43 ophthalmopathy, some 80 hyperthyroidism and some 17 hyperthyroidism-to-ophthalmopathy patients. Following sampling, methimazole starting at 30 mg daily was administered to hyperthyroidism patients, and high-dose intravenous methylprednisolone was administered to ophthalmopathy patients. A discovery set of 90 to 100 patients (roughly 41 ophthalmopathy, 55 to 60 stable hyperthyroidism) was enrolled to explore V-J signatures distinguishing ophthalmopathy from hyperthyroidism. The study used signatures of the TCR beta repertoire to tell Graves' ophthalmopathy apart from Graves' hyperthyroidism and to predict which patients would progress to ophthalmopathy. General study outcomes and caveats: The 13-signature model separated ophthalmopathy from stable hyperthyroidism with around 90% sensitivity and 81% to 82% specificity in cross-validation, and 80%/75% in the test set. Most expanded thyroid clonotypes with a frequency above 0.001 also appeared in blood, which suggests that blood repertoires may reflect the immune response in the thyroid. No statistical method was used to set the sample size in advance, and the investigators knew which group each participant was assigned to. In validation, the model predicted ophthalmopathy progression with about 70% sensitivity and about 73% specificity; some 13 predicted patients were CT-confirmed with GO in a median of around 6.5 months.

CDR1 and CDR2 are read off the germline V gene as MNHEY and SVGEGT. Relative to germline, V is missing 6 bases and J is missing 3 bases, with 6 bases of the junction outside any gene match. Reading from cysteine to phenylalanine, the CDR3 counts 14 amino acids. The only DNA kept is the CDR3, 42 bases in frame from the first base. The sequencing sample was made of blood. This sequence was found in a woman in her twenties or thirties with Graves' ophthalmopathy. Donor details come from another sample of the same person, matched by shared clones. This sequence uses TRBV6-2 or TRBV6-3 and TRBJ2-7, with TRBD1 matching 9 junction bases. The CDR3 protein is CASSQGQGLYEQYF. The DNA is TGTGCCAGCAGCCAAGGACAGGGGCTCTACGAGCAGTACTTC.